Presented here are 6 T cell receptor beta chains from one specimen sequenced in a study of T cells after yellow fever vaccination. MiXCR, run by TCRdb on the 5' RACE reads, gives a single entry per CDR3 protein. Of 620,000 or so distinct CDR3 sequences listed, 17% are singletons. The specimen was PBMCs, collected 5 days after the first yellow fever vaccination. Receptors were obtained from a man aged 18 to 30 who received the YFV17D yellow fever vaccine.

This chain joins TRBV7-2 and TRBJ1-1, with 7 bases fitting TRBD1. Germline trimming cut 5 bases from V and 3 bases from J; bases unmatched to any gene: 9. The CDR3 has 15 residues. The germline CDR1 and CDR2 sequences are SGHTA and FQGNSA. CDR3 amino acids: CASSIGRGGYTEAFF. CDR3 in DNA: TGTGCCAGCAGCATAGGCAGGGGGGGATACACTGAAGCTTTCTTT.

This clonotype was observed at least ten times. The chain combines TRBV12-3 or TRBV12-4 with TRBJ2-1; the match to TRBD1 covers 8 bases. The junction had 13 bases not matched to a gene; V was cut back by 5 bases and J by 7 bases. CDR3 length equals 16 residues. The CDR3 here is CASSPRRGQGGNEQFF. The CDR3 nucleotides read TGTGCCAGCAGTCCACGACGAGGACAGGGTGGGAATGAGCAGTTCTTC.

The CDR3 loop is CASSQAGSGGNEQFF. The CDR3 nucleotides are TGCGCCAGCAGCCAAGCCGGGTCGGGGGGCAATGAGCAGTTCTTC. V usage is TRBV4-3 and J usage is TRBJ2-1; 7 bases line up with TRBD2. Per germline, CDR1 LGHNA and CDR2 YSLEER. The CDR3 covers 15 residues. Unmatched junction bases numbered 6, after V lost 1 base and J lost 6 bases.

This clonotype has only a few counts. The chain has TRBV4-2 and TRBJ1-2; D unclear. This CDR3 has 11 amino acids. Germline V gene sequence: CDR1 LGHNA, CDR2 YNFKEQ. V lost 0 bases, J lost 8 bases, and 4 bases lay in between. CDR3 amino acids: CASSQEGGYTF. CDR3 bases: TGTGCCAGCAGCCAAGAGGGGGGCTACACCTTC.

The chain recombines TRBV7-2 with TRBJ1-1; a possible D gene is TRBD1 (6 bases). The ends were cut back, 5 bases at V and 4 bases at J, with 14 bases in the middle. This CDR3 comprises 14 residues. CDR1 is SGHTA, CDR2 FQGNSA, per germline. CDR3 loop: CASSLRGGVTEAFF. The CDR3 nucleotides read TGTGCCAGCAGCCTCCGAGGGGGAGTCACTGAAGCTTTCTTT.

The chain recombines TRBV7-2 with TRBJ2-4; 8 bases fit TRBD2. CDR1 SGHTA and CDR2 FQGNSA come from the germline V gene. The CDR3 is made up of 15 amino acids. The junction had 8 bases not matched to a gene; V was cut back by 4 bases and J by 6 bases. DNA for the CDR3: TGTGCCAGCAGCTCCCCGGGAGGGCTCGGAAACATTCAGTACTTC. Translation gives CASSSPGGLGNIQYF.